These 30 T cell receptor beta chains were all obtained from the same sample, sequenced in a study of PD-1 blockade in mismatch repair-deficient tumors (dated by TCRdb to about 2017). Libraries were prepared through the immunoSEQ multiplex PCR assay. This immuneACCESS table, as held by TCRdb, lists in-frame sequences with V and J called but not all clones. Of the missing ones, under half trace to an unresolved V gene in checked studies; the others have no known cause. The sample table holds 90,000 to 130,000 clones, of which more than 60% were seen once. The ten most abundant clones make up about 4.7% of the sample. The source material was peripheral blood, sampled roughly 60 weeks after starting pembrolizumab. These receptor sequences come from an adult with mismatch repair-deficient cancer.

The chain combines TRBV30 with TRBJ1-1; D not resolved. The CDR3 totals 12 residues. Germline-derived CDR1 and CDR2 are GTSNPN and SVGIG (reference sequence). Trimming removed 1 base at V and 6 bases at J, with 9 bases between. CDR3 loop: CAWSEGSAEAFF. The CDR3, as DNA: TGTGCCTGGAGTGAGGGATCCGCTGAAGCTTTCTTT.

V gene TRBV25-1 combines with J gene TRBJ1-4; possible D gene TRBD1, 6 bases. Germline values: CDR1 MGHDK, CDR2 SYGVNS. V dropped 3 bases and J dropped 8 bases, with 16 bases sitting between them. The CDR3 is 15 amino acids. This CDR3 reads CASSDPDLQGEKLFF. DNA for the CDR3: TGTGCCAGCAGTGACCCGGACCTACAGGGCGAAAAACTGTTTTTT.

This chain joins TRBV9 and TRBJ1-2; tentatively, D is TRBD1 (5 bases). CDR1 is SGDLS and CDR2 is YYNGEE in the germline V gene. The CDR3 has 15 residues. Trimming stripped 3 bases from V and 4 bases from J, with 16 bases between. Here the CDR3 DNA reads TGTGCCAGCAGCGATCGGGGCGGGCTGGCCTATGGCTACACCTTC. Amino acids: CASSDRGGLAYGYTF.

V gene TRBV10-1 combines with J gene TRBJ2-1, with 9 nucleotides matching TRBD2. After removal of 0 bases from V and 7 bases from J, the junction contained 7 bases not matched to a gene. Germline assignment: CDR1 WNHNN and CDR2 SYGVQD (reference sequence). CDR3 size: 16 residues. The CDR3 DNA reads TGCGCCAGCAGTGAGTCGGCTAGCGGGGCCCTTAATGAGCAGTTCTTC. Translated: CASSESASGALNEQFF.

The chain carries TRBV4-2 and TRBJ2-7, with 8 bases identical to TRBD2. The CDR3 length is 16 residues. V gave up 4 bases and J gave up 1 base; unmatched junction bases: 9. The germline gives CDR1 LGHNA, CDR2 YNFKEQ. The CDR3 coding sequence is TGTGCCAGCAGCCCCCTTGAGCGGGAGCTTTCCTACGAGCAGTACTTC. Its protein product is CASSPLERELSYEQYF.

In its sample, this clone was seen a few times. V usage is TRBV20-1 and J usage is TRBJ2-5; a weak D match, TRBD2 (5 bases). The CDR3 runs to 10 residues. From germline, CDR1 is DFQATT and CDR2 SNEGSKA (reference sequence). Trimming left V 4 bases short and J 5 bases short, with 5 bases between. DNA for the CDR3: TGCAGTGCTACGGGGGAGACCCAGTACTTC. Amino acid sequence: CSATGETQYF.

This sequence joins TRBV6-1 and TRBJ1-3; D gene uncertain. Trimming pared 2 bases from V and 2 bases from J, leaving 4 bases between. Germline V gives CDR1 MNHNS, CDR2 SASEGT. This CDR3 contains 13 residues. CDR3 protein: CASSESAGNTIYF. CDR3 nucleotide sequence: TGTGCCAGCAGTGAATCGGCTGGAAACACCATATATTTT.

The chain joins TRBV18 to TRBJ2-7; TRBD2 matches at 13 bases. The V gene's germline CDR1 is KGHSH and CDR2 LQKENI. The CDR3 is 16 amino acids. The V and J ends lost 3 bases and 3 bases, in that order; junction bases with no gene match: 5. CDR3 nucleotides: TGTGCCAGCTCACCCGGGACTAGCGGGACCATCTACGAGCAGTACTTC. It codes for CASSPGTSGTIYEQYF.

This clone was counted a few times. The genes are TRBV30 and TRBJ2-7; D gene ambiguous. CDR1 and CDR2 from the germline V gene are GTSNPN and SVGIG (reference sequence). The ends were cut back, 3 bases at V and 2 bases at J, with 5 bases in the middle. The CDR3 has 11 residues. CDR3 amino acids: CAWRTAYEQYF. CDR3 bases: TGTGCCTGGAGGACCGCCTACGAGCAGTACTTC.

In this sample, this clone turned up once. The chain employs TRBV10-3 and TRBJ2-6; D possibly corresponds to TRBD2 (5 bases). The CDR3 has 14 residues. V lost 10 bases to trimming and J lost 1 base, with 11 bases between them. Germline loops: CDR1 ENHRY, CDR2 SYGVKD. The CDR3 DNA is TGTGCCACCTCGGACTCTTCTGGGGCCAACGTCCTGACTTTC. Residues: CATSDSSGANVLTF.

The chain links TRBV6-5 to TRBJ1-5; D is uncertain. This CDR3 region has 12 residues. Germline assignment: CDR1 MNHEY and CDR2 SVGAGI. Trimming left V 8 bases short and J 5 bases short, with 10 bases between. The CDR3 bases are TGTGCCAGCTCGATGGGCGATCAGCCCCAGCATTTT. Its translation: CASSMGDQPQHF.

V and J are TRBV4-1 and TRBJ1-5; 9 bases map to TRBD1. Germline-derived CDR1 and CDR2 are MGHRA and YSYEKL. V lost 4 bases, J lost 3 bases, and 7 bases stayed unmatched. CDR3 size: 16 residues. The CDR3 nucleotides are TGCGCCAGCAGCCTAACAGGGACAGGGAACAATCAGCCCCAGCATTTT. This codes for CASSLTGTGNNQPQHF.

The rearrangement links TRBV27 to TRBJ2-3; D not certain. CDR3 length: 17 amino acids. Germline CDR1 is MNHEY and CDR2 is SMNVEV (reference sequence). The germline V and J ends were trimmed by 5 bases and 7 bases, with 25 bases remaining between them. The DNA of the CDR3 is TGTGCCAGCAGTCTGGTTTCGGCTGGGGTTATTAAGTATACGCAGTATTTT. As protein: CASSLVSAGVIKYTQYF.

V and J are TRBV7-3 and TRBJ2-3; maybe TRBD2 (5 bases). The germline V and J ends were trimmed by 3 bases and 6 bases, with 13 bases remaining between them. Per the germline V gene, CDR1 is SGHTA and CDR2 is FQGTGA. This CDR3 spans 14 amino acids. CDR3 in amino acids: CASSLGGSSDTQYF. CDR3 nucleotide sequence: TGTGCCAGCAGCTTGGGCGGGTCTTCGGATACGCAGTATTTT.

The rearrangement uses TRBV7-9 and TRBJ2-1; D perhaps matches TRBD2 (6 bases). The germline V and J ends were trimmed by 1 base and 4 bases, with 14 bases remaining between them. CDR3 length: 16 amino acids. The germline V gene encodes CDR1 SEHNR and CDR2 FQNEAQ (reference sequence). The CDR3 DNA is TGTGCCAGCAGCTTAGACGCGGGGACTGGGTACAATGAGCAGTTCTTC. Amino acids: CASSLDAGTGYNEQFF. Using reference TRBV7-9 and TRBJ2-1 for the parts outside the CDR3, the full variable domain is DTGVSQNPRHKITKRGQNVTFRCDPISEHNRLYWYRQTLGQGPEFLTYFQNEAQLEKSRLLSDRFSAERPKGSFSTLEIQRTEQGDSAMYLCASSLDAGTGYNEQFFGPGTRLTVL.

The V gene is TRBV15, the J gene TRBJ1-2; 8 nucleotides align to TRBD1. Trimming at V came to 5 bases and at J to 4 bases, leaving 9 bases not matched to a gene. Germline CDR1 LNHNV, CDR2 YYDKDF (reference sequence). The CDR3 is 15 amino acids. For the CDR3, the DNA is TGTGCCACCAGCTCCCAAGACAGGGGAGTCTATGGCTACACCTTC. Protein product: CATSSQDRGVYGYTF.

The chain carries TRBV5-1 and TRBJ2-2, with D possibly being TRBD1 or TRBD2 (5 bases each). CDR3 size: 13 residues. Trimming shortened V by 0 bases and J by 6 bases, and 6 bases separated the two germline ends. CDR1 and CDR2 (germline): SGHRS, YFSETQ. The chain's CDR3 is CASSLVGAGELFF. The CDR3 DNA reads TGCGCCAGCAGCTTGGTGGGGGCCGGGGAGCTGTTTTTT.

The chain links TRBV5-6 to TRBJ1-1; D possibly corresponds to TRBD1 (5 bases). V dropped 6 bases and J dropped 0 bases, with 18 bases sitting between them. Germline V lookup: CDR1 SGHDT, CDR2 YYEEEE. The CDR3 loop spans 16 amino acids. For the CDR3, the DNA is TGTGCCAGCATCCTCGGGAGGGGTTTGGTGAACACTGAAGCTTTCTTT. Translation gives CASILGRGLVNTEAFF.

The chain joins TRBV11-1 to TRBJ1-1, with TRBD1 matching 9 bases. J gave up 11 bases and V 5 bases, and 6 bases lay outside the gene matches. From germline, CDR1 is SGHAT and CDR2 FQDESV (reference sequence). This CDR3 spans 12 amino acids. As DNA, the CDR3 is TGTGCCAGCAGCCTGGACAGGGGTTCGGCTTTCTTT. Translating gives CASSLDRGSAFF.

The chain joins TRBV21-1 to TRBJ2-1; whether TRBD2, the table's D call, matches the DNA was not checked. TRBV21-1 corresponds to a pseudogene. The CDR3 has 16 residues. CDR3 in amino acids: CASSKATSAERRVRFF. As DNA, the CDR3 is TGTGCCAGCAGCAAAGCGACTAGCGCCGAACGAAGGGTTCGGTTCTTC.

The chain is built from TRBV7-2 and TRBJ2-5; the D is unclear. The CDR3 is 15 residues long. CDR1 and CDR2 from the germline V gene are SGHTA and FQGNSA. Deletions cut 0 bases from V and 2 bases from J, with 10 bases between. This chain's CDR3 is CASSLALARQETQYF. The CDR3 region has the DNA TGTGCCAGCAGCTTAGCGCTTGCCCGTCAAGAGACCCAGTACTTC.

V usage is TRBV9 and J usage is TRBJ1-1; 9 nucleotides match TRBD1. Germline V gene sequence: CDR1 SGDLS, CDR2 YYNGEE. V dropped 3 bases and J dropped 9; count of bases not matched to a gene: 12. There are 15 residues in the CDR3. CDR3 bases: TGTGCCAGCAGCGCAGGGGACAGGGAGGGGAAAAAAGCTTTCTTT. Translating gives CASSAGDREGKKAFF.

The V call is TRBV4-3, the J call TRBJ1-2; D unclear. The V and J ends lost 0 bases and 4 bases respectively, with 9 bases between them. The germline gives CDR1 LGHNA, CDR2 YSLEER. The CDR3 is made up of 14 amino acids. CDR3 coding DNA: TGCGCCAGCAGCCAAGATCGAAACAGCTATGGCTACACCTTC. Protein sequence: CASSQDRNSYGYTF.

This clone was recorded a few times. J is TRBJ1-1 and V is TRBV4-1; D is perhaps TRBD1 (5 bases). Trimming removed 4 bases from V and 1 base from J, with 13 bases in between. Germline loops: CDR1 MGHRA, CDR2 YSYEKL. This CDR3 region has 15 residues. CDR3 DNA sequence: TGCGCCAGCAGCCCCCGGGGAGGGACGAACACTGAAGCTTTCTTT. This sequence encodes CASSPRGGTNTEAFF.

This chain connects TRBV6-5 to TRBJ2-7, with TRBD2 as a possible D gene (5 bases). Trimming stripped 0 bases from V and 0 bases from J, with 9 bases between. CDR1 and CDR2 from the germline V gene are MNHEY and SVGAGI. The CDR3 sequence is 15 residues long. The CDR3: CASSYSGRSSYEQYF. The DNA of the CDR3 is TGTGCCAGCAGTTACTCGGGGAGAAGCTCCTACGAGCAGTACTTC.

The chain recombines TRBV9 with TRBJ2-7; TRBD2 agrees at 10 bases. The CDR3 runs to 15 residues. CDR1 is SGDLS and CDR2 is YYNGEE in the germline V gene. The V and J ends lost 3 bases and 1 base, in that order; junction bases with no gene match: 4. The CDR3 DNA reads TGTGCCAGCAGCGAGGGGACTAGCGCTTCCTACGAGCAGTACTTC. It translates to CASSEGTSASYEQYF.

The chain uses TRBV2 and TRBJ2-4, with D possibly matching TRBD2 (5 bases). The CDR3 has 13 residues. Trimming took 0 bases from V and 9 from J, leaving 9 bases between them. The germline CDR1 and CDR2 sequences are SNHLY and FYNNEI. CDR3 protein: CASSEAREGIQYF. In nucleotides, the CDR3 is TGTGCCAGCAGTGAAGCCCGCGAGGGCATTCAGTACTTC.

The chain carries TRBV6-5 and TRBJ1-1, with TRBD1 identical over 10 bases. This CDR3 spans 15 amino acids. The V and J ends lost 6 bases and 5 bases, in that order; junction bases with no gene match: 9. Germline CDR1 MNHEY, CDR2 SVGAGI. In DNA, the CDR3 is TGTGCCAGCAGGCGGACAGGGGGTACGAGTACTGAAGCTTTCTTT. Translation gives CASRRTGGTSTEAFF.

The rearrangement uses TRBV7-9 and TRBJ2-4; D unclear. Trimming removed 1 base at V and 5 bases at J, with 12 bases between. The CDR3 loop spans 15 amino acids. Germline loops: CDR1 SEHNR, CDR2 FQNEAQ (reference sequence). In nucleotides, the CDR3 is TGTGCCAGCAGCTTAGTAAAGGGCCCGGAAAACATTCAGTACTTC. Protein sequence: CASSLVKGPENIQYF.

The rearrangement links TRBV29-1 to TRBJ2-1; 11 positions agree with TRBD1. The CDR3 is 13 residues long. The germline V gene has CDR1 SQVTM and CDR2 ANQGSEA. V lost 4 bases and J lost 6; bases outside the gene matches: 2. The CDR3 DNA sequence: TGCAGCGTTGTTGGGACAGGGGGCAATGAGCAGTTCTTC. Its protein product is CSVVGTGGNEQFF.